The 11 T cell receptor beta chains below all came from one sample that was sequenced in a study of cytomegalovirus exposure and HLA in healthy donors. It was with 60 Vbeta and 13 Jbeta primers that the PCR ran. Clones were sequenced by immunoSEQ multiplex PCR, and TCRdb holds only the in-frame ones, with some missing. The table shows about 94,000 clones, with around 82% occurring only once. Sequences were obtained from PBMCs. Every receptor here comes from a woman aged 55-75 years in good health and CMV-seronegative.

This chain joins TRBV6-1 and TRBJ1-2; the D gene is possibly TRBD1 (5 bases). This CDR3 comprises 14 residues. V lost 2 bases, J lost 6 bases, and 13 bases lay in between. Germline assignment: CDR1 MNHNS and CDR2 SASEGT. DNA of the CDR3: TGTGCCAGCAGTGAACGCAGGACACGAGATGGCTACACCTTC. Protein sequence: CASSERRTRDGYTF.

This chain uses TRBV5-1 with TRBJ2-3; TRBD2 aligns across 9 bases. This CDR3 spans 17 amino acids. Looked up from germline, CDR1 is SGHRS and CDR2 is YFSETQ. The V gene end was trimmed by 7 bases and the J gene end by 8 bases; junction bases not matched to a gene: 20. CDR3 sequence: CASGLGERGAFWGTQYF. CDR3 sequence (DNA): TGCGCCAGCGGGTTAGGAGAGCGGGGGGCCTTCTGGGGTACGCAGTATTTT.

The rearrangement joins TRBV5-4 to TRBJ2-7; D may be TRBD1 (5 bases). The length of the CDR3 is 15 residues. V was shortened by 2 bases and J by 7 bases, with 19 bases between the two germline ends. Germline lookup yields CDR1 SGHNT and CDR2 YYREEE (reference sequence). The CDR3 DNA reads TGTGCCAGCAGCTTTGGGCAGGGCCCTTTATTAGAGCAGTACTTC. Its translation: CASSFGQGPLLEQYF.

The chain is built from TRBV4-2 and TRBJ2-5; tentatively, D is TRBD1 (6 bases). Between the trimmed V and J ends, which lost 1 base and 3 bases, there was a span of 9 bases. Germline CDR1 is LGHNA and CDR2 is YNFKEQ. The CDR3 loop spans 14 amino acids. The CDR3 spells CASSQADRKETQYF. CDR3 nucleotides: TGTGCCAGCAGCCAAGCCGACAGGAAAGAGACCCAGTACTTC.

The rearrangement joins TRBV5-1 to TRBJ2-3; maybe TRBD2 (6 bases). The germline V gene has CDR1 SGHRS and CDR2 YFSETQ. Trimming removed 2 bases from V and 2 bases from J, with 12 bases in between. The CDR3 consists of 15 residues. Written as DNA, the CDR3 is TGCGCCAGCAGCTTTGGAACTAGCTCCACAGATACGCAGTATTTT. It is translated as CASSFGTSSTDTQYF.

This clone has more than one count but fewer than ten. V usage is TRBV7-2 and J usage is TRBJ2-4; 9 bases match TRBD2. Trimming cost V 1 base and J 16 bases; bases outside gene matches: 8. The germline CDR1 and CDR2 sequences are SGHTA and FQGNSA. The CDR3 totals 13 residues. The CDR3 DNA is TGTGCCAGCAGCTTAGATGCTAGCGGGATCAGTTACTTC. This gives the protein CASSLDASGISYF.

The V gene is TRBV2, the J gene TRBJ2-7, with D possibly matching TRBD1 (6 bases). This CDR3 region has 18 residues. Germline V gives CDR1 SNHLY, CDR2 FYNNEI. The V end was cut by 1 base, the J end by 0 bases, with 19 bases between. CDR3 sequence: CASSEGARWTVFSYEQYF. The CDR3 DNA follows: TGTGCCAGCAGTGAAGGTGCGAGATGGACAGTGTTCTCCTACGAGCAGTACTTC.

V usage is TRBV25-1 and J usage is TRBJ1-2, with 11 bases fitting TRBD1. After removal of 2 bases from V and 8 bases from J, the junction contained 4 bases not matched to a gene. This CDR3 region has 14 residues. Germline V lookup: CDR1 MGHDK, CDR2 SYGVNS. CDR3 nucleotides: TGTGCCAGCAGTGAACGGGGACAGGGGGAAGGCTACACCTTC. Translation gives CASSERGQGEGYTF.

The V gene is TRBV15, the J gene TRBJ2-7; possibly TRBD1 for D (6 bases). With 4 bases removed from V and 3 bases from J, the gap between germline ends came to 13 bases. The CDR3 totals 14 residues. Germline loops: CDR1 LNHNV, CDR2 YYDKDF (reference sequence). The CDR3 DNA reads TGTGCCACCAGCAACGGGCAGGGGTACTACGAGCAGTACTTC. This translates into CATSNGQGYYEQYF.

The chain recombines TRBV7-9 with TRBJ1-6; D is undetermined. The CDR3 contains 14 residues. Trimming took off 5 bases at V and 9 bases at J, with 14 bases between the two ends. Germline-derived CDR1 and CDR2 are SEHNR and FQNEAQ (reference sequence). CDR3 residues: CASSPSLTGSPLHF. The CDR3 bases are TGTGCCAGCAGCCCGTCCTTGACTGGTTCACCCCTCCACTTT.

The chain carries TRBV29-1 and TRBJ2-7; 8 nucleotides match TRBD1. V lost 4 bases to trimming and J lost 1 base; unmatched junction nucleotides: 9. Germline V gene data show CDR1 as SQVTM and CDR2 as ANQGSEA. The CDR3 runs to 15 residues. The DNA of the CDR3 is TGCAGCGTTGCGTCGATGGACAGGGATTCCTACGAGCAGTACTTC. Protein: CSVASMDRDSYEQYF.